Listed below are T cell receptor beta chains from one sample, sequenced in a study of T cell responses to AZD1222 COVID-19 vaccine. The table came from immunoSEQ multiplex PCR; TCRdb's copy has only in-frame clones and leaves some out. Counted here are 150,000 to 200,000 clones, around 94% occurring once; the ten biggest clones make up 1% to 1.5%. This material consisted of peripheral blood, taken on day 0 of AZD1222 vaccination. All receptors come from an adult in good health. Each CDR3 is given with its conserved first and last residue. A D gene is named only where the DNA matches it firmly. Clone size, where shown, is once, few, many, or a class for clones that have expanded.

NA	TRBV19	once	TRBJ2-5	CASSIVRRPETQYF	TGTGCCAGTAGTATAGTCCGCCGGCCAGAGACCCAGTACTTC
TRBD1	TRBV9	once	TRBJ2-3	CASSPMTGADTQYF	TGTGCCAGCAGCCCGATGACAGGGGCAGATACGCAGTATTTT
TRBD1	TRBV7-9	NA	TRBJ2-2	CASSFPGTGGTGELFF	TGTGCCAGCAGCTTTCCCGGGACAGGGGGTACCGGGGAGCTGTTTTTT
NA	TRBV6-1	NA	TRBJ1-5	CASSEGGRGQPQHF	TGTGCCAGCAGCGAAGGCGGACGGGGTCAGCCCCAGCATTTT
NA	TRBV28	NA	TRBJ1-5	CASSLTYGEVQPQHF	TGTGCCAGCAGTTTGACCTACGGGGAGGTTCAGCCCCAGCATTTT
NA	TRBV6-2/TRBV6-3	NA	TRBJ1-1	CASSYLGGRGAFF	TGTGCCAGCAGTTACTTGGGCGGTCGGGGAGCTTTCTTT
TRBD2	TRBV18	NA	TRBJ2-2	CASSPSAPGLAGNTGELFF	TGTGCCAGCTCACCTTCCGCCCCAGGACTAGCGGGGAACACCGGGGAGCTGTTTTTT
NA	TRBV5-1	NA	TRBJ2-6	CASRTTSSGANVLTF	TGCGCCAGCAGGACGACTAGCTCTGGGGCCAACGTCCTGACTTTC
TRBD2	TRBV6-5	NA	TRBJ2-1	CASRPLAGGPRYQFF	TGTGCCAGCAGACCTCTAGCGGGGGGGCCTAGGTACCAGTTCTTC
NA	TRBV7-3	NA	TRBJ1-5	CASSFDWSQPQHF	TGTGCCAGCAGCTTCGATTGGAGTCAGCCCCAGCATTTT
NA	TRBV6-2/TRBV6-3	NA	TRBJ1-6	CASSYVGRDSPLHF	TGTGCCAGCAGTTACGTGGGCAGAGATTCACCCCTCCACTTT
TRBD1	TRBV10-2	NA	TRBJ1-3	CASSDLGQGAGNTIYF	TGCGCCAGCAGTGACTTGGGACAGGGGGCTGGAAACACCATATATTTT
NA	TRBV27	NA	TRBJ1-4	CASSLGAAREKLFF	TGTGCCAGCAGTTTAGGGGCAGCAAGGGAAAAACTGTTTTTT
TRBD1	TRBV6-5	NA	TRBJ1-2	CASSSGGTNYGYTF	TGTGCCAGCAGCTCAGGGGGGACTAACTATGGCTACACCTTC
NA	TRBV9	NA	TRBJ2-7	CASSVGGTLPYEQYF	TGTGCCAGCAGCGTAGGAGGCACCCTTCCCTACGAGCAGTACTTC
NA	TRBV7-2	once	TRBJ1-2	CASSPAAGVYGYTF	TGTGCCAGCAGCCCCGCCGCAGGGGTCTATGGCTACACCTTC
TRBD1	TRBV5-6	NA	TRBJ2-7	CASSPPGQVTYEQYF	TGTGCCAGCAGCCCGCCGGGACAGGTTACCTACGAGCAGTACTTC
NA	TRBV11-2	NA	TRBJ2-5	CASSYDLQETQYF	TGTGCCAGCAGCTATGACCTACAAGAGACCCAGTACTTC
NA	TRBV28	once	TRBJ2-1	CASSSGGGNNEQFF	TGTGCCAGCAGTTCTGGCGGGGGCAACAATGAGCAGTTCTTC
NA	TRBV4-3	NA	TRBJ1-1	CASSQAPQGSEAFF	TGCGCCAGCAGCCAAGCTCCACAGGGCTCTGAAGCTTTCTTT
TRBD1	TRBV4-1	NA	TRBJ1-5	CASSQAGGRQPQHF	TGCGCCAGCAGCCAAGCAGGGGGCAGGCAGCCCCAGCATTTT
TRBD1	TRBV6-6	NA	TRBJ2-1	CASSPQGVPYNEQFF	TGTGCCAGCAGTCCTCAGGGGGTCCCCTACAATGAGCAGTTCTTC
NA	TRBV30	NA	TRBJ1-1	CACPRQDLNTEAFF	TGTGCCTGCCCCCGCCAGGACCTTAACACTGAAGCTTTCTTT
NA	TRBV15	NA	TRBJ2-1	CATSRSGVLSYNEQFF	TGTGCCACCAGCAGATCTGGGGTCCTCTCCTACAATGAGCAGTTCTTC
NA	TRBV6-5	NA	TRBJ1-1	CASSYSYVDTEAFF	TGTGCCAGCAGTTACTCTTATGTGGACACTGAAGCTTTCTTT
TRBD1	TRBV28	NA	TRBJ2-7	CASSLGTGVGYEQYF	TGTGCCAGCAGTTTAGGGACAGGGGTTGGATACGAGCAGTACTTC
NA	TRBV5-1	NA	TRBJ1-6	CASSLSYGGYNSPLHF	TGCGCCAGCAGCTTGAGTTATGGGGGTTATAATTCACCCCTCCACTTT
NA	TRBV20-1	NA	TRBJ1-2	CSATGPEGYTF	TGCAGTGCTACCGGCCCGGAGGGCTACACCTTC
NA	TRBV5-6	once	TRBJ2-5	CASTRGSEETQYF	TGTGCCAGCACCAGGGGCTCCGAAGAGACCCAGTACTTC
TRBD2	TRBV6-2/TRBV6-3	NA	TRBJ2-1	CASSAEGLAGYNEQFF	TGTGCCAGCAGCGCTGAGGGGCTAGCGGGTTACAATGAGCAGTTCTTC
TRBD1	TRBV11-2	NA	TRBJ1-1	CASTFSGTVNTEAFF	TGTGCCAGCACCTTCTCCGGGACAGTGAACACTGAAGCTTTCTTT
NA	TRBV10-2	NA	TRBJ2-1	CASSVLGNEQFF	TGCGCCAGCAGTGTGCTCGGAAATGAGCAGTTCTTC
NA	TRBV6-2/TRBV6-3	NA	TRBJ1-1	CASSQTANTEAFF	TGTGCCAGCAGCCAGACGGCGAACACTGAAGCTTTCTTT
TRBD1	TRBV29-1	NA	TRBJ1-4	CSAAQGTNEKLFF	TGCAGCGCCGCACAGGGGACTAATGAAAAACTGTTTTTT
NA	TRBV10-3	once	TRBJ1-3	CAISVQGNSGNTIYF	TGTGCCATCAGTGTTCAGGGAAACTCTGGAAACACCATATATTTT
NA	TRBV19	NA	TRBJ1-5	CASSIGGGSYQPQHF	TGTGCCAGTAGTATCGGGGGGGGCAGTTATCAGCCCCAGCATTTT
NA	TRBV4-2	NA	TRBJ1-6	CASSSSGQGYNSPLHF	TGTGCCAGCAGCTCCTCAGGGCAGGGCTATAATTCACCCCTCCACTTT
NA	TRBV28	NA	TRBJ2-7	CASSLRPSSYEQYF	TGTGCCAGCAGTTTACGACCCAGCTCCTACGAGCAGTACTTC
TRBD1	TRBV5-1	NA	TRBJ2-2	CASSWGWTGLGTGELFF	TGCGCCAGCAGCTGGGGATGGACAGGGCTCGGCACCGGGGAGCTGTTTTTT